The 25 T cell receptor beta chains listed next were all sequenced from one sample in a study of cytomegalovirus exposure and HLA in healthy donors. 60 Vbeta and 13 Jbeta primers were used in PCR. Clones were sequenced by immunoSEQ multiplex PCR, and TCRdb holds only the in-frame ones, with some missing. In all, the sample yields tens of thousands of clones. The specimen was PBMCs. Receptor source: a man aged 30 to 45 in good health and CMV-seropositive.

This chain uses TRBV4-1 with TRBJ1-2, with D unclear. Per the germline V gene, CDR1 is MGHRA and CDR2 is YSYEKL. The CDR3 is 17 residues long. V dropped 4 bases and J dropped 4 bases, with 22 bases sitting between them. The CDR3 nucleotides read TGCGCCAGCAGCCCCTCGAGGATTTTGGAGGGAGCCTATGGCTACACCTTC. It codes for CASSPSRILEGAYGYTF.

The chain joins TRBV11-2 to TRBJ2-7; D possibly corresponds to TRBD1 (6 bases). Trimming stripped 4 bases from V and 1 base from J, with 20 bases between. The CDR3 is 17 amino acids. Germline V lookup: CDR1 SGHAT, CDR2 FQNNGV. In DNA form, the CDR3 reads TGTGCCAGCAGCTCCCAGTTTACAGGGAGCCATTCCTACGAGCAGTACTTC. It translates to CASSSQFTGSHSYEQYF.

DNA of the CDR3: TGTGCCAGCAGTTACGGAGGGGTACATGAGACCCAGTACTTC. Residues: CASSYGGVHETQYF. The chain has TRBV6-5 and TRBJ2-5, with D maybe TRBD2 (6 bases). The CDR3 loop spans 14 amino acids. V lost 2 bases and J lost 5, with 12 bases in between. The germline V gene has CDR1 MNHEY and CDR2 SVGAGI.

The J gene is TRBJ2-7, the V gene TRBV9; 7 positions agree with TRBD2. V lost 3 bases, J lost 7 bases, and 10 bases stayed unmatched. The CDR3 contains 14 residues. Per germline, CDR1 SGDLS and CDR2 YYNGEE. CDR3 nucleotides: TGTGCCAGCAGCGAAATGGGGGGGGTCGGGGAGCAGTACTTC. Translating it yields CASSEMGGVGEQYF. Based on the CDR3 plus reference TRBV9 and TRBJ2-7, the full variable domain is DSGVTQTPKHLITATGQRVTLRCSPRSGDLSVYWYQQSLDQGLQFLIQYYNGEERAKGNILERFSAQQFPDLHSELNLSSLELGDSALYFCASSEMGGVGEQYFGPGTRLTVT.

The chain employs TRBV2 and TRBJ2-1; unclear D gene. The CDR3 is 12 residues long. The germline gives CDR1 SNHLY, CDR2 FYNNEI. V lost 2 bases and J lost 7, with 6 bases in between. The CDR3 sequence: CASSEQTNEQFF. The CDR3 DNA reads as TGTGCCAGCAGTGAACAGACAAATGAGCAGTTCTTC.

The chain carries TRBV2 and TRBJ1-6, with no clear D. The CDR3 spans 14 residues. Germline V CDR1 and CDR2: SNHLY, FYNNEI. Trimming took off 3 bases at V and 4 bases at J, with 7 bases between the two ends. The CDR3, as DNA: TGTGCCAGCAGTGACGTGAGTTATAATTCACCCCTCCACTTT. It codes for CASSDVSYNSPLHF.

J is TRBJ2-3 and V is TRBV6-1; 7 bases are shared with TRBD1. The germline V gene has CDR1 MNHNS and CDR2 SASEGT. The V segment lost 4 bases and the J segment 6 bases; nucleotides outside the gene matches: 7. The CDR3 has 14 residues. The CDR3 DNA sequence: TGTGCCAGCAGTGGACACAGGGGCGTGGATACGCAGTATTTT. This encodes CASSGHRGVDTQYF.

This chain uses TRBV15 with TRBJ2-5; 8 bases line up with TRBD1. Germline V gene sequence: CDR1 LNHNV, CDR2 YYDKDF (reference sequence). V lost 3 bases, J lost 1 base, and 1 base stayed unmatched. The CDR3 has 14 amino acids. The CDR3 loop is CATSRDRAQETQYF. CDR3 nucleotide sequence: TGTGCCACCAGCAGGGACAGGGCCCAAGAGACCCAGTACTTC.

The V gene is TRBV7-9, the J gene TRBJ1-1; maybe TRBD1 (6 bases). V lost 5 bases and J 0 bases, leaving 16 bases between the germline ends. The CDR3 is made up of 16 amino acids. CDR1 and CDR2 (germline): SEHNR, FQNEAQ (reference sequence). The CDR3 sequence: CASSGRPGDLNTEAFF. DNA of the CDR3: TGTGCCAGCAGCGGACGGCCAGGGGATTTGAACACTGAAGCTTTCTTT.

V and J are TRBV13 and TRBJ2-3; no definite D call. Germline loops: CDR1 PRHDT, CDR2 FYEKMQ (reference sequence). The CDR3 length is 15 residues. V shed 1 base and J shed 6 bases, with 14 bases lying between them. The CDR3 loop is CASSLAAREYDTQYF. The CDR3 nucleotides read TGTGCCAGCAGCTTAGCGGCTAGAGAGTATGATACGCAGTATTTT.

Comments on this clone: Relative to the germline gene, one junction end is altered; a read error may explain this. The rearrangement uses TRBV5-1 and TRBJ2-5; D may be TRBD1 (6 bases). Germline V lookup: CDR1 SGHRS, CDR2 YFSETQ. The CDR3 loop spans 15 amino acids. CDR3 sequence (DNA): TGCGCCAGCAAGGGTATAGGACAGATACAAGAGAACCAGTACTTC. The encoded protein is CASKGIGQIQENQYF.

The CDR3 loop reads CASSLERGNTEAFF. The CDR3 coding sequence is TGTGCCAGCTCCCTGGAAAGGGGCAACACTGAAGCTTTCTTT. The V gene is TRBV18, the J gene TRBJ1-1, with D possibly TRBD1 on 5 matching bases. There are 14 residues in the CDR3. Per germline, CDR1 KGHSH and CDR2 LQKENI. Trimming removed 6 bases at V and 2 bases at J, with 13 bases between.

As DNA, the CDR3 is TGCGCCAGCAGCACCTCTACAGGGGCGCCCCAGCATTTT. Encoded protein: CASSTSTGAPQHF. The chain couples TRBV5-1 to TRBJ1-5; TRBD1 matches 7 bases. J lost 9 bases, V lost 4 bases, and 7 bases had no gene match. CDR1 and CDR2 from the germline V gene are SGHRS and YFSETQ. The CDR3 covers 13 residues.

As for this clone: The junction departs from germline at one end; a sequencing error may be responsible. The chain has TRBV7-7 and TRBJ2-5; D is unclear. The CDR3 spans 14 residues. Germline lookup yields CDR1 SSHAT and CDR2 FNYEAQ (reference sequence). The CDR3 protein is CASSLDRGQETQYF. CDR3 nucleotides: TGTGCTAGCAGCTTAGATCGCGGACAAGAGACCCAGTACTTC.

This chain connects TRBV4-1 to TRBJ2-7, with D perhaps TRBD2 (6 bases). The germline V and J ends were trimmed by 4 bases and 2 bases, with 15 bases remaining between them. Germline V CDR1 and CDR2: MGHRA, YSYEKL. This CDR3 region has 15 residues. CDR3 amino acids: CASSPSSARAYEQYF. For the CDR3, the DNA is TGCGCCAGCAGCCCATCTAGCGCCCGCGCCTACGAGCAGTACTTC.

CDR3 DNA sequence: TGTGCCAGTACCAACGCCCCAGAATTCAATCAGCCCCAGCATTTT. Translated: CASTNAPEFNQPQHF. The chain links TRBV19 to TRBJ1-5; D is unclear. CDR1 and CDR2 from the germline V gene are LNHDA and SQIVND (reference sequence). The CDR3 has 15 residues. The V end lost 7 bases, the J end lost 3 bases, and 16 bases lay between the germline ends.

The chain carries TRBV5-4 and TRBJ2-5; 8 bases align to TRBD2. Looked up from germline, CDR1 is SGHNT and CDR2 is YYREEE (reference sequence). Trimming took 5 bases from V and 5 from J; bases not matched to a gene: 8. This CDR3 spans 14 amino acids. The CDR3 nucleotides read TGTGCCAGCAGTGACGGGGGGGACGGGGAGACCCAGTACTTC. The encoded protein is CASSDGGDGETQYF.

The chain has TRBV11-2 and TRBJ2-1; 14 positions match TRBD2. V shed 3 bases, J shed 4 bases, and the junction held 2 bases outside the gene matches. The V gene's germline CDR1 is SGHAT and CDR2 FQNNGV. There are 16 residues in the CDR3. Here the CDR3 DNA reads TGTGCCAGCAGCTTGACTAGCGGGAGGGTATACAATGAGCAGTTCTTC. It translates to CASSLTSGRVYNEQFF.

The rearrangement joins TRBV19 to TRBJ1-1; 8 nucleotides align to TRBD1. V shed 10 bases, J shed 1 base, and the junction held 11 bases outside the gene matches. In germline, CDR1 is LNHDA, CDR2 SQIVND (reference sequence). This CDR3 region has 15 residues. CDR3 residues: CATQDPGTGNTEAFF. The CDR3 DNA sequence: TGTGCCACCCAAGATCCCGGGACAGGGAACACTGAAGCTTTCTTT.

The V and J genes are TRBV16 and TRBJ1-2; D remains ambiguous. The CDR3 spans 12 residues. Germline V gene sequence: CDR1 KGHSY, CDR2 FQNENV. The germline V and J ends were trimmed by 0 bases and 8 bases, with 7 bases remaining between them. The DNA for the CDR3 is TGTGCCAGCAGCCAATCTTCGAGGGGCTACACCTTC. It translates to CASSQSSRGYTF.

The chain links TRBV12-5 to TRBJ1-4; D not certain. V shed 0 bases and J shed 5 bases, with 16 bases lying between them. The CDR3 sequence is 17 residues long. Germline lookup yields CDR1 LGHNT and CDR2 FRNRAP. The chain's CDR3 is CASGLVGSAGVNEKLFF. DNA of the CDR3: TGTGCTAGTGGTTTGGTCGGCTCAGCGGGCGTGAATGAAAAACTGTTTTTT.

This chain joins TRBV6-1 and TRBJ2-7; 12 bases match TRBD2. CDR3 size: 14 residues. V dropped 8 bases and J dropped 2; count of bases not matched to a gene: 4. Germline CDR1 MNHNS, CDR2 SASEGT. CDR3 DNA: TGTGCCAGCCTGAGGACTAGCGGGACCTACGAGCAGTACTTC. Protein sequence: CASLRTSGTYEQYF.

This rearrangement joins TRBV18 to TRBJ2-7, with D perhaps matching TRBD2 (6 bases). The V end was cut by 2 bases, the J end by 2 bases, with 13 bases between. The CDR3 consists of 15 residues. Germline lookup yields CDR1 KGHSH and CDR2 LQKENI. The CDR3 sequence: CASSPGGRYPYEQYF. Written as DNA, the CDR3 is TGTGCCAGCTCACCAGGTGGGAGGTACCCCTACGAGCAGTACTTC.

The chain combines TRBV30 with TRBJ2-1; the D gene is possibly TRBD1 (6 bases). Trimming left V 2 bases short and J 0 bases short, with 14 bases between. Looked up from germline, CDR1 is GTSNPN and CDR2 is SVGIG (reference sequence). The CDR3 consists of 16 residues. The CDR3 here is CAWSRGMLSSYNEQFF. The CDR3 nucleotides are TGTGCCTGGAGTAGGGGGATGCTTAGCTCCTACAATGAGCAGTTCTTC.

The chain has TRBV25-1 and TRBJ2-6, with 10 nucleotides matching TRBD1. Germline assignment: CDR1 MGHDK and CDR2 SYGVNS. This CDR3 region has 14 residues. The J segment lost 11 bases and the V segment lost 8 bases, leaving 9 bases of the junction unmatched. The CDR3 reads CASPPRTGGYVLTF. Here the CDR3 DNA reads TGTGCCAGCCCACCCAGGACAGGGGGGTACGTCCTGACTTTC.